These T cell receptor beta chains were read from a single sample in a study of blood T cells in healthy people across ages. MiXCR, run by TCRdb on the 5' RACE reads, gives a single entry per CDR3 protein. The repertoire has under 2,000,000 distinct CDR3 sequences, 40% to 55% of them found once; the top ten carry 2.1%. Sequenced sample: blood. These receptor sequences come from a woman aged 40 to 50 in good health. The CDR3 runs from the conserved cysteine through the conserved F or W. D genes are given only for firm matches. The size field is filled for only some rows; it gives once, few, many or a size class.

D gene: NA
V gene: TRBV20-1
clone size: many
J gene: TRBJ2-3
CDR3 DNA: TGCAGTGCTTACCCGACGGGGTCCCTGACAGATACGCAGTATTTT
CDR3 protein: CSAYPTGSLTDTQYF

D gene: NA
V gene: TRBV4-3
clone size: few
J gene: TRBJ2-3
CDR3 DNA: TGCGCCAGCAGCCAAGATGCTAGCCTTGATACGCAGTATTTT
CDR3 protein: CASSQDASLDTQYF

D gene: TRBD2
V gene: TRBV7-6
clone size: few
J gene: TRBJ2-3
CDR3 DNA: TGTGCCAGCAGCCCCGGGGGGGGGCACGATACGCAGTATTTT
CDR3 protein: CASSPGGGHDTQYF

D gene: TRBD2
V gene: TRBV3-1
clone size: few
J gene: TRBJ2-1
CDR3 DNA: TGTGCCAGCACCCAACTAGCGGGGGGCAATTACAATGAGCAGTTCTTC
CDR3 protein: CASTQLAGGNYNEQFF

D gene: NA
V gene: TRBV12-3/TRBV12-4
clone size: NA
J gene: TRBJ1-2
CDR3 DNA: TGTGCCGTCAATGTCGGGTACAACTATGGCTACACCTTC
CDR3 protein: CAVNVGYNYGYTF

D gene: TRBD1
V gene: TRBV20-1
clone size: NA
J gene: TRBJ1-2
CDR3 DNA: TGCAGTGCTTGGACAGGCAACTATGGCTACACCTTC
CDR3 protein: CSAWTGNYGYTF

D gene: TRBD1
V gene: TRBV5-1
clone size: NA
J gene: TRBJ1-2
CDR3 DNA: TGCGCCAGCAGCGGGACAGGGGTGGACTATGGCTACACCTTC
CDR3 protein: CASSGTGVDYGYTF

D gene: NA
V gene: TRBV20-1
clone size: NA
J gene: TRBJ2-3
CDR3 DNA: TGCAGTGCAGGGGGACGGACAGCGGATACGCAGTATTTT
CDR3 protein: CSAGGRTADTQYF

D gene: NA
V gene: TRBV5-6
clone size: few
J gene: TRBJ2-7
CDR3 DNA: TGTGCCAGCACTACGGGGGCTGGAGAGCAGTACTTC
CDR3 protein: CASTTGAGEQYF

D gene: TRBD2
V gene: TRBV7-9
clone size: NA
J gene: TRBJ2-1
CDR3 DNA: TGTGCCAGCAGCTCACGGACTAGCGGGGACGAGCAGTTCTTC
CDR3 protein: CASSSRTSGDEQFF

D gene: NA
V gene: TRBV5-1
clone size: few
J gene: TRBJ2-5
CDR3 DNA: TGCGCCAGCAGCCGGGATCCGGTCCAAGAGACCCAGTACTTC
CDR3 protein: CASSRDPVQETQYF

D gene: NA
V gene: TRBV20-1
clone size: once
J gene: TRBJ2-2
CDR3 DNA: TGCAGTGCTAGAATGGAAAACGGGGAGCTGTTTTTT
CDR3 protein: CSARMENGELFF

D gene: NA
V gene: TRBV12-3/TRBV12-4
clone size: few
J gene: TRBJ1-1
CDR3 DNA: TGTGCCAGCAGTTCTAGACAGAGATCGAACACTGAAGCTTTCTTT
CDR3 protein: CASSSRQRSNTEAFF

D gene: NA
V gene: TRBV7-2
clone size: few
J gene: TRBJ2-1
CDR3 DNA: TGTGCCAGCAGCTGGTCGGGGCACGAGCAGTTCTTC
CDR3 protein: CASSWSGHEQFF

D gene: NA
V gene: TRBV6-6
clone size: NA
J gene: TRBJ1-1
CDR3 DNA: TGTGCCAGCAGTTACCGTCCCTCGGGGGAAACTGAAGCTTTCTTT
CDR3 protein: CASSYRPSGETEAFF

D gene: NA
V gene: TRBV14
clone size: NA
J gene: TRBJ1-4
CDR3 DNA: TGTGCCAGCAGCCAAGATCAGTTGACTTCTGAAAAACTTTTTTTT
CDR3 protein: CASSQDQLTSEKLFF

D gene: TRBD1
V gene: TRBV6-5
clone size: NA
J gene: TRBJ2-7
CDR3 DNA: TGTGCCAGCAGCCCGGACAGGCCACAAATCTCCTACGAGCAGTACTTC
CDR3 protein: CASSPDRPQISYEQYF

D gene: TRBD2
V gene: TRBV28
clone size: once
J gene: TRBJ2-3
CDR3 DNA: TGTGCCAGCAGTTTAATGGCGGGGGGGCGGGGAGATACGCAGTATTTT
CDR3 protein: CASSLMAGGRGDTQYF

D gene: NA
V gene: TRBV29-1
clone size: many
J gene: TRBJ2-1
CDR3 DNA: TGCAGCGTTGTAAGAGCCCGGGATGAGCAGTTCTTC
CDR3 protein: CSVVRARDEQFF

D gene: NA
V gene: TRBV7-9
clone size: NA
J gene: TRBJ1-4
CDR3 DNA: TGTGCCAGCAGCCCATACTCAACAGCAACTAATGAAAAACTGTTTTTT
CDR3 protein: CASSPYSTATNEKLFF

D gene: TRBD1
V gene: TRBV7-9
clone size: NA
J gene: TRBJ2-5
CDR3 DNA: TGTGCCAGCAGTTTTTGGGGCGAGGACAGGGGGAAGGAGACCCAGTACTTC
CDR3 protein: CASSFWGEDRGKETQYF

D gene: NA
V gene: TRBV4-2
clone size: NA
J gene: TRBJ2-1
CDR3 DNA: TGTGCCAGCAGCCAAGATGTCCCTGACGACGAGTTCTTC
CDR3 protein: CASSQDVPDDEFF

D gene: NA
V gene: TRBV29-1
clone size: NA
J gene: TRBJ1-1
CDR3 DNA: TGCAGCGTTGACAGCCAGAACACTGAAGCTTTCTTT
CDR3 protein: CSVDSQNTEAFF

D gene: TRBD2
V gene: TRBV2
clone size: NA
J gene: TRBJ2-5
CDR3 DNA: TGTGCCAGCAAGGCGCGGGGGATCCAAGAGACCCAGTACTTC
CDR3 protein: CASKARGIQETQYF

D gene: NA
V gene: TRBV4-2
clone size: NA
J gene: TRBJ2-3
CDR3 DNA: TGTGCCGGCAGCCCCCCCCACAAAACAGGACCTTCCACAGATACGCAGTATTTT
CDR3 protein: CAGSPPHKTGPSTDTQYF

D gene: TRBD2
V gene: TRBV27
clone size: few
J gene: TRBJ2-3
CDR3 DNA: TGTGCCAGCAGTTTTGTAGCGGGGGGCACAGATACGCAGTATTTT
CDR3 protein: CASSFVAGGTDTQYF

D gene: TRBD1
V gene: TRBV24-1
clone size: NA
J gene: TRBJ1-2
CDR3 DNA: TGTGCCACCAGTGACTCTGGGACAGGGTCTTCGGCTAATGGCTACACCTTC
CDR3 protein: CATSDSGTGSSANGYTF

D gene: TRBD1
V gene: TRBV11-1
clone size: NA
J gene: TRBJ2-4
CDR3 DNA: TGTGCCAGTAGTTCCACGACAGGGGGATCGTACATTCAGTACTTC
CDR3 protein: CASSSTTGGSYIQYF

D gene: TRBD2
V gene: TRBV20-1
clone size: NA
J gene: TRBJ2-1
CDR3 DNA: TGCAGTGCGCCGACTAGCGGGGGGGCCAAGCGGCAGTTCTTC
CDR3 protein: CSAPTSGGAKRQFF

D gene: TRBD2
V gene: TRBV4-3
clone size: NA
J gene: TRBJ2-1
CDR3 DNA: TGCGCCAGCAGCCAAGATGCCCGGACTAGCGGGGGACTCTACAATGAGCAGTTCTTC
CDR3 protein: CASSQDARTSGGLYNEQFF

D gene: NA
V gene: TRBV6-5
clone size: few
J gene: TRBJ2-5
CDR3 DNA: TGTGCCAGCAAGGGTTGGGGGTCCCAAGAGACCCAGTACTTC
CDR3 protein: CASKGWGSQETQYF

D gene: TRBD1
V gene: TRBV20-1
clone size: NA
J gene: TRBJ1-2
CDR3 DNA: TGCAGTGCTAGAGCTGTGGGGACAGGGGATGGCTACACCTTC
CDR3 protein: CSARAVGTGDGYTF

D gene: TRBD1
V gene: TRBV9
clone size: NA
J gene: TRBJ2-5
CDR3 DNA: TGTGCCAGCAGCCCCTGGACAGGGGGCCGCCAAGAGACCCAGTACTTC
CDR3 protein: CASSPWTGGRQETQYF

D gene: NA
V gene: TRBV6-1
clone size: NA
J gene: TRBJ1-4
CDR3 DNA: TGTGCCAGCAGGGGCATCGAGACTGAAAAACTGTTTTTT
CDR3 protein: CASRGIETEKLFF

D gene: TRBD1
V gene: TRBV11-2
clone size: NA
J gene: TRBJ2-5
CDR3 DNA: TGTGCCAGCAGCCCCCCGAGACAGGGGATCGTCTACAATGAGCAGTACTTC
CDR3 protein: CASSPPRQGIVYNEQYF

D gene: NA
V gene: TRBV7-2
clone size: many
J gene: TRBJ1-2
CDR3 DNA: TGCGCCAGCAGCTTGGACGGCGTTGGCTACACCTTC
CDR3 protein: CASSLDGVGYTF

D gene: NA
V gene: TRBV5-1
clone size: NA
J gene: TRBJ2-7
CDR3 DNA: TGCGCCAGCAGCTTGGTTGACTCCAAGACCTACGAGCAGTACTTC
CDR3 protein: CASSLVDSKTYEQYF

D gene: NA
V gene: TRBV7-9
clone size: NA
J gene: TRBJ2-3
CDR3 DNA: TGTGCCAGCAGCTTAGTAGTAGTTAGGGGGAGCACAGATACGCAGTATTTT
CDR3 protein: CASSLVVVRGSTDTQYF

D gene: NA
V gene: TRBV28
clone size: NA
J gene: TRBJ2-1
CDR3 DNA: TGTGCCAGCAGTTCTCCCGGCAGGTATGAGCAGTTCTTC
CDR3 protein: CASSSPGRYEQFF

D gene: NA
V gene: TRBV5-1
clone size: few
J gene: TRBJ2-7
CDR3 DNA: TGCGCCAGCAGCAACACGCGGGGGCTAAACTCCTACGAGCAGTACTTC
CDR3 protein: CASSNTRGLNSYEQYF

D gene: TRBD2
V gene: TRBV4-1
clone size: few
J gene: TRBJ2-7
CDR3 DNA: TGCGCCAGCAGCCTTAGCGGGGGGGCTCTTGGCGAGCAGTACTTC
CDR3 protein: CASSLSGGALGEQYF

D gene: TRBD2
V gene: TRBV6-5
clone size: few
J gene: TRBJ2-5
CDR3 DNA: TGTGCCAGCACCAGGACTAGCGGGGGTAAAGAGACCCAGTACTTC
CDR3 protein: CASTRTSGGKETQYF

D gene: NA
V gene: TRBV14
clone size: NA
J gene: TRBJ1-4
CDR3 DNA: TGTGCCAGCAGCCAAGCAGCCCTCGGGGCGTATAATGAAAAACTGTTTTTT
CDR3 protein: CASSQAALGAYNEKLFF

D gene: NA
V gene: TRBV15
clone size: NA
J gene: TRBJ1-1
CDR3 DNA: TGTGCCACCAGCAGAGTCGCCGGACAGAACACTGAAGCTTTCTTT
CDR3 protein: CATSRVAGQNTEAFF

D gene: TRBD1
V gene: TRBV7-2
clone size: NA
J gene: TRBJ2-3
CDR3 DNA: TGTGCCAGCCGCCCGGACCGGGGGACAGGGGGCGAGTATTTT
CDR3 protein: CASRPDRGTGGEYF

D gene: NA
V gene: TRBV20-1
clone size: NA
J gene: TRBJ2-5
CDR3 DNA: TGCAGTACTACAGGGACCCCTAACCCAGAGACCCAGTACTTC
CDR3 protein: CSTTGTPNPETQYF